This entry lists 30 T cell receptor beta chains sequenced from one sample in a study of blood T cell repertoires in COVID-19. Here immunoSEQ multiplex PCR was the method, and the copy in TCRdb shows in-frame clones only, minus some. The table includes roughly 380,000 clones, 85% detected once. Specimen: peripheral blood. The source of these receptors is a woman between 18 and 29 years old with acute or convalescent COVID-19.

The chain carries TRBV7-2 and TRBJ1-4; 7 nucleotides align to TRBD1. Trimming removed 5 bases from V and 5 bases from J; junction bases left unmatched: 2. The CDR3 loop spans 13 amino acids. CDR1 and CDR2 from the germline V gene are SGHTA and FQGNSA. CDR3 sequence reads: CASSRDRNEKLFF. The CDR3, as DNA: TGTGCCAGCAGCCGGGACAGAAATGAAAAACTGTTTTTT.

This chain uses TRBV5-1 with TRBJ2-5; D uncertain. From germline, CDR1 is SGHRS and CDR2 YFSETQ. Trimming shortened V by 5 bases and J by 4 bases, and 15 bases separated the two germline ends. The CDR3 has 14 amino acids. The CDR3 DNA reads TGCGCCAGCAGTCGTAGATCTGTCGGAGAGACCCAGTACTTC. Its protein is CASSRRSVGETQYF.

The chain recombines TRBV5-8 with TRBJ2-7; D is possibly TRBD2 (7 bases). Germline values: CDR1 SGHTS, CDR2 YDEGEE. V was cut by 7 bases and J by 0 bases, with 17 bases left in between. There are 15 residues in the CDR3. The CDR3 sequence: CASGTRGASSYEQYF. In nucleotides, the CDR3 is TGTGCCAGCGGGACCCGGGGGGCGAGCTCCTACGAGCAGTACTTC. Using reference TRBV5-8 and TRBJ2-7 for the parts outside the CDR3, the full variable domain is EAGVTQSPTHLIKTRGQQATLRCSPISGHTSVYWYQQALGLGLQFLLWYDEGEERNRGNFPPRFSGRQFPNYSSELNVNALELEDSALYLCASGTRGASSYEQYFGPGTRLTVT.

The V gene is TRBV10-1, the J gene TRBJ1-2, with 8 bases matching TRBD1. The J segment lost 8 bases and the V segment lost 6 bases, leaving 5 bases of the junction unmatched. The CDR3 sequence is 12 residues long. Looked up from germline, CDR1 is WNHNN and CDR2 is SYGVQD (reference sequence). This chain's CDR3 is CASRQGVRGYTF. CDR3 nucleotide sequence: TGCGCCAGCAGACAGGGGGTGAGGGGCTACACCTTC.

CDR3 in DNA: TGTGCCAGCAGCGGGGGACAGTCTAGCAATCAGCCCCAGCATTTT. This codes for CASSGGQSSNQPQHF. V usage is TRBV5-8 and J usage is TRBJ1-5; 7 bases map to TRBD1. Germline V gene lookup returns CDR1 SGHTS and CDR2 YDEGEE. With V trimmed by 4 bases and J by 0 bases, 4 bases remained unmatched. This CDR3 is 15 amino acids long.

The chain couples TRBV6-1 to TRBJ2-7, with 9 bases fitting TRBD1. The CDR3 contains 14 residues. CDR1 and CDR2 (germline): MNHNS, SASEGT. The V gene end was trimmed by 3 bases and the J gene end by 4 bases; junction bases not matched to a gene: 4. CDR3 in DNA: TGTGCCAGCAGTGATCCGGACAGGGGTTACGAGCAGTACTTC. It translates to CASSDPDRGYEQYF.

This rearrangement joins TRBV11-2 to TRBJ2-1; weak D call: TRBD2 (5 bases). The germline V gene encodes CDR1 SGHAT and CDR2 FQNNGV. The germline V and J ends were trimmed by 10 bases and 4 bases, with 14 bases remaining between them. This CDR3 spans 13 amino acids. The CDR3 nucleotides read TGTGCCACCCTAGCCCTAGCTTACAATGAGCAGTTCTTC. Translation: CATLALAYNEQFF.

The chain joins TRBV10-1 to TRBJ2-1, with D maybe TRBD1 (5 bases). This CDR3 region has 16 residues. V lost 0 bases to trimming and J lost 5 bases, with 14 bases between them. Per germline, CDR1 WNHNN and CDR2 SYGVQD (reference sequence). The CDR3 sequence: CASSESRWQGDNEQFF. The CDR3 DNA follows: TGCGCCAGCAGTGAGTCCCGCTGGCAGGGTGACAATGAGCAGTTCTTC.

The chain links TRBV6-5 to TRBJ2-7; D possibly corresponds to TRBD2 (6 bases). This CDR3 has 13 residues. The V end lost 6 bases, the J end lost 3 bases, and 12 bases lay between the germline ends. CDR1 and CDR2 from the germline V gene are MNHEY and SVGAGI. The CDR3 here is CASRGDSHYEQYF. The CDR3 DNA reads TGTGCCAGCAGAGGGGACTCCCACTACGAGCAGTACTTC.

This chain connects TRBV7-3 to TRBJ2-3; 7 nucleotides line up with TRBD2. The CDR3 length is 15 residues. The ends lost 2 bases at V and 2 bases at J; junction bases unmatched: 4. CDR1 and CDR2 from the germline V gene are SGHTA and FQGTGA. The CDR3 nucleotides are TGTGCCAGCAGCTTACAGGGAGGGGACACAGATACGCAGTATTTT. Translation: CASSLQGGDTDTQYF.

The chain links TRBV5-6 to TRBJ2-5, with D possibly TRBD1 on 6 matching bases. V was trimmed by 3 bases and J by 5 bases, leaving 14 bases between them. The germline V gene encodes CDR1 SGHDT and CDR2 YYEEEE. There are 14 residues in the CDR3. The CDR3 bases are TGTGCCAGCAGCTCTCAGGGGCGGCGGGAGACCCAGTACTTC. Protein: CASSSQGRRETQYF.

The chain employs TRBV5-1 and TRBJ1-1, with D perhaps TRBD1 (6 bases). The germline V gene has CDR1 SGHRS and CDR2 YFSETQ. The CDR3 runs to 14 residues. The germline V and J ends were trimmed by 4 bases and 4 bases, with 14 bases remaining between them. DNA for the CDR3: TGCGCCAGCAGCCGGGACATCGGTGTCACTGAAGCTTTCTTT. This sequence encodes CASSRDIGVTEAFF.

V and J are TRBV4-1 and TRBJ2-1; TRBD1 matches at 10 bases. CDR1 and CDR2 (germline): MGHRA, YSYEKL. The CDR3 loop spans 16 amino acids. V shed 4 bases, J shed 2 bases, and the junction held 5 bases outside the gene matches. The CDR3 loop reads CASSPSGTGAYNEQFF. In DNA, the CDR3 is TGCGCCAGCAGCCCGTCCGGGACAGGGGCCTACAATGAGCAGTTCTTC.

The V gene is TRBV30, the J gene TRBJ2-7; 10 bases are shared with TRBD2. Germline CDR1 GTSNPN, CDR2 SVGIG (reference sequence). J gave up 0 bases and V 2 bases, and 7 bases lay outside the gene matches. CDR3 length: 16 amino acids. The CDR3 here is CAWSLAGARSSYEQYF. In DNA form, the CDR3 reads TGTGCCTGGAGTCTAGCGGGGGCCCGAAGCTCCTACGAGCAGTACTTC.

This chain joins TRBV28 and TRBJ1-3; D ambiguous. The CDR3 is 15 amino acids. Germline CDR1 reads MDHEN; CDR2 reads SYDVKM. V was clipped by 2 bases and J by 0 bases, with 8 bases between them. The CDR3 here is CASSLAGSSGNTIYF. CDR3 bases: TGTGCCAGCAGTTTAGCGGGATCCTCTGGAAACACCATATATTTT.

The CDR3 region is CASRSGQSSTEAFF. The CDR3, as DNA: TGCGCCAGCCGTTCCGGACAGTCGAGCACTGAAGCTTTCTTT. The chain links TRBV10-2 to TRBJ1-1, with D tentatively TRBD1 (6 bases). CDR3 length: 14 residues. Germline assignment: CDR1 WSHSY and CDR2 SAAADI. V lost 8 bases to trimming and J lost 4 bases, with 17 bases between them.

V gene TRBV13 combines with J gene TRBJ2-5; 8 bases align to TRBD2. Germline V CDR1 and CDR2: PRHDT, FYEKMQ (reference sequence). The CDR3 is 15 residues long. V lost 7 bases and J lost 5; bases outside the gene matches: 12. CDR3 loop: CASKMESGGSETQYF. CDR3 in DNA: TGTGCCAGCAAGATGGAGTCGGGAGGGTCTGAGACCCAGTACTTC.

The rearrangement uses TRBV5-1 and TRBJ2-3; a weak D match, TRBD1 (6 bases). The CDR3 spans 14 residues. Germline V lookup: CDR1 SGHRS, CDR2 YFSETQ. Trimming pared 2 bases from V and 2 bases from J, leaving 9 bases between. CDR3 DNA sequence: TGCGCCAGCAGCTTAAACAGGGCCACAGATACGCAGTATTTT. It yields the protein CASSLNRATDTQYF.

This chain connects TRBV6-5 to TRBJ2-3; perhaps TRBD1 as D (6 bases). V was trimmed by 5 bases and J by 6 bases, leaving 18 bases between them. This CDR3 is built from 15 residues. Germline V gives CDR1 MNHEY, CDR2 SVGAGI. DNA of the CDR3: TGTGCCAGCAGTACCGGGACACCCGGGTGGGATACGCAGTATTTT. Translation gives CASSTGTPGWDTQYF.

The V call is TRBV19, the J call TRBJ2-1; 12 positions match TRBD2. The CDR3 runs 16 residues. CDR1 LNHDA and CDR2 SQIVND come from the germline V gene (reference sequence). Trimming cost V 1 base and J 7 bases; bases outside gene matches: 5. The CDR3 DNA follows: TGTGCCAGTAGTATAGGTCCTAGCGGGAGGGAAAATGAGCAGTTCTTC. Translating gives CASSIGPSGRENEQFF. Full variable domain (outside the CDR3, taken from reference TRBV19 and TRBJ2-1): DGGITQSPKYLFRKEGQNVTLSCEQNLNHDAMYWYRQDPGQGLRLIYYSQIVNDFQKGDIAEGYSVSREKKESFPLTVTSAQKNPTAFYLCASSIGPSGRENEQFFGPGTRLTVL.

This chain links TRBV6-4 with TRBJ2-2, with TRBD1 identical over 12 bases. This CDR3 is 16 amino acids long. CDR1 and CDR2 from the germline V gene are MRHNA and SNTAGT. After removal of 5 bases from V and 7 bases from J, the junction contained 8 bases not matched to a gene. This chain's CDR3 is CASSSGTGGLDGELFF. CDR3 DNA sequence: TGTGCCAGCAGTTCTGGGACAGGGGGCCTGGACGGGGAGCTGTTTTTT.

Only one count was recorded for this clone. V usage is TRBV5-1 and J usage is TRBJ1-6; D remains unclear. V was shortened by 4 bases and J by 0 bases, with 11 bases between the two germline ends. Germline CDR1 SGHRS, CDR2 YFSETQ. This CDR3 comprises 16 residues. The CDR3 region is CASSQVFNSYNSPLHF. CDR3 sequence (DNA): TGCGCCAGCAGCCAGGTCTTCAACTCCTATAATTCACCCCTCCACTTT.

This chain uses TRBV6-5 with TRBJ1-1, with 8 bases that match TRBD1. Germline CDR1 and CDR2: MNHEY and SVGAGI. Trimming at V came to 6 bases and at J to 4 bases, leaving 10 bases not matched to a gene. This CDR3 is 15 amino acids long. CDR3 loop: CASRAPGQGPTEAFF. CDR3 DNA sequence: TGTGCCAGCAGGGCCCCCGGACAGGGCCCCACTGAAGCTTTCTTT.

CDR3 in DNA: TGCGCCAGCAGCTTGGAACAGGGGGGGTCACCCCTCCACTTT. Amino acid sequence: CASSLEQGGSPLHF. The rearrangement uses TRBV5-1 and TRBJ1-6; TRBD1 aligns across 8 bases. Trimming removed 0 bases from V and 10 bases from J; junction bases left unmatched: 3. The CDR3 sequence is 14 residues long. Germline values: CDR1 SGHRS, CDR2 YFSETQ. Supplemented by reference TRBV5-1 and TRBJ1-6, the full variable domain reads KAGVTQTPRYLIKTRGQQVTLSCSPISGHRSVSWYQQTPGQGLQFLFEYFSETQRNKGNFPGRFSGRQFSNSRSEMNVSTLELGDSALYLCASSLEQGGSPLHFGNGTRLTVT.

V usage is TRBV2 and J usage is TRBJ2-7; tentatively, D is TRBD2 (6 bases). CDR1 and CDR2 from the germline V gene are SNHLY and FYNNEI. V was trimmed by 3 bases and J by 0 bases, leaving 12 bases between them. This CDR3 region has 15 residues. This CDR3 reads CASSEARGISYEQYF. CDR3 DNA sequence: TGTGCCAGCAGTGAGGCACGGGGGATCTCCTACGAGCAGTACTTC.

The CDR3 loop reads CASSRNDRGVTEAFF. CDR3 DNA: TGTGCCAGCAGCCGCAACGACAGGGGGGTCACTGAAGCTTTCTTT. V gene TRBV7-9 combines with J gene TRBJ1-1, with 9 bases that match TRBD1. J gave up 4 bases and V 5 bases, and 8 bases lay outside the gene matches. There are 15 residues in the CDR3. Germline-derived CDR1 and CDR2 are SEHNR and FQNEAQ (reference sequence).

In its sample, this clone was seen once. V usage is TRBV9 and J usage is TRBJ2-1, with 8 positions matching TRBD2. This CDR3 contains 15 residues. The trim removed 0 bases at V and 3 bases at J, leaving 2 bases unmatched. Germline CDR1 and CDR2: SGDLS and YYNGEE. CDR3 nucleotide sequence: TGTGCCAGCAGCGTAGACGGGGGGGTCTACAATGAGCAGTTCTTC. Translation: CASSVDGGVYNEQFF.

V and J are TRBV2 and TRBJ2-5, with D perhaps matching TRBD1 (5 bases). V was clipped by 3 bases and J by 5 bases, with 13 bases between them. The CDR3 is made up of 14 amino acids. Germline V gene lookup returns CDR1 SNHLY and CDR2 FYNNEI. The DNA for the CDR3 is TGTGCCAGCAGTGATGGGGCAGGGTATGAGACCCAGTACTTC. As protein: CASSDGAGYETQYF.

This chain joins TRBV5-1 and TRBJ2-1; 7 bases align to TRBD2. The germline CDR1 and CDR2 sequences are SGHRS and YFSETQ. The CDR3 totals 15 residues. V gave up 0 bases and J gave up 3 bases; unmatched junction bases: 3. CDR3 sequence reads: CASSLESSGYNEQFF. Here the CDR3 DNA reads TGCGCCAGCAGCTTGGAGTCTAGCGGCTACAATGAGCAGTTCTTC.

The V and J genes are TRBV5-4 and TRBJ2-3; D is possibly TRBD2 (6 bases). V was pared by 0 bases and J by 4 bases, with 12 bases between. This CDR3 contains 15 residues. CDR1 SGHNT and CDR2 YYREEE come from the germline V gene (reference sequence). CDR3 coding DNA: TGTGCCAGCAGCTTGGTCCTAGCGAACGCAGATACGCAGTATTTT. Translation gives CASSLVLANADTQYF.